The 25 T cell receptor beta chains presented below share a single source sample, sequenced in a study of blood T cell repertoires in COVID-19. The method was immunoSEQ multiplex PCR; TCRdb's version includes in-frame clones alone and lacks a portion of them. In the table there are about 270,000 clones, around 90% of which are singletons. The source material was peripheral blood. These receptors all come from a young adult with COVID-19, enrolled during active disease.

The J gene is TRBJ2-5, the V gene TRBV5-1; 7 nucleotides align to TRBD2. The CDR3 sequence is 15 residues long. Looked up from germline, CDR1 is SGHRS and CDR2 is YFSETQ. With V trimmed by 1 base and J by 1 base, 4 bases remained unmatched. The CDR3 spells CASSLSSGGQETQYF. CDR3 DNA sequence: TGCGCCAGCAGCTTGAGTTCGGGGGGCCAAGAGACCCAGTACTTC.

In nucleotides, the CDR3 is TGTGCCAGCAGTTTGCTGGACTCGGGGACCCAGTACTTC. As protein: CASSLLDSGTQYF. V usage is TRBV12-3 or TRBV12-4 and J usage is TRBJ2-5, with D possibly matching TRBD2 (5 bases). The CDR3 spans 13 residues. Trimming pared 3 bases from V and 7 bases from J, leaving 12 bases between.

The CDR3 sequence: CASSLRMGTGLAVYEQYF. The CDR3, as DNA: TGTGCCAGCAGCTTACGAATGGGGACGGGACTAGCGGTTTACGAGCAGTACTTC. The chain links TRBV7-4 to TRBJ2-7; 11 positions match TRBD2. After removal of 2 bases from V and 4 bases from J, the junction contained 13 bases not matched to a gene. The germline gives CDR1 SGHVT, CDR2 SQSDAQ. This CDR3 comprises 18 residues.

The sample holds one count of this clone. The genes are TRBV9 and TRBJ2-2; no definite D call. Trimming stripped 3 bases from V and 1 base from J, with 7 bases between. The V gene's germline CDR1 is SGDLS and CDR2 YYNGEE. The CDR3 spans 14 residues. The CDR3 loop is CASSGHENTGELFF. The CDR3 DNA reads TGTGCCAGCAGCGGGCATGAGAACACCGGGGAGCTGTTTTTT.

This chain joins TRBV7-9 and TRBJ2-2; 9 bases align to TRBD2. Trimming took 6 bases from V and 5 from J; bases not matched to a gene: 10. The CDR3 runs to 16 residues. Germline V CDR1 and CDR2: SEHNR, FQNEAQ (reference sequence). CDR3 in DNA: TGTGCCAGCAGTTGGGCAGCGGGAGGAGGGACCGGGGAGCTGTTTTTT. Amino acid sequence: CASSWAAGGGTGELFF.

For the CDR3, the DNA is TGTGCCAGCAGCTCCCACCTACTAGCGGGGAACACCGGGGAGCTGTTTTTT. It yields the protein CASSSHLLAGNTGELFF. This chain uses TRBV5-4 with TRBJ2-2; the match to TRBD2 covers 9 bases. V lost 3 bases to trimming and J lost 1 base; unmatched junction nucleotides: 7. The CDR3 loop spans 17 amino acids. Per the germline V gene, CDR1 is SGHNT and CDR2 is YYREEE (reference sequence).

This chain uses TRBV4-1 with TRBJ2-3; D perhaps matches TRBD1 (6 bases). Between the trimmed V and J ends, which lost 4 bases and 0 bases, there was a span of 14 bases. Germline V gives CDR1 MGHRA, CDR2 YSYEKL. This CDR3 has 16 amino acids. CDR3 nucleotides: TGCGCCAGCAGCCGACGACAGGAGAGTAGCACAGATACGCAGTATTTT. Translation: CASSRRQESSTDTQYF.

The rearrangement links TRBV6-5 to TRBJ2-7, with a weak D call TRBD1 (6 bases). Germline values: CDR1 MNHEY, CDR2 SVGAGI. Trimming removed 2 bases at V and 7 bases at J, with 9 bases between. The CDR3 is 12 residues long. CDR3 sequence reads: CASSYAGEEQYF. The DNA of the CDR3 is TGTGCCAGCAGTTACGCAGGGGAGGAGCAGTACTTC.

In its sample, this clone was seen a few times. The chain has TRBV29-1 and TRBJ1-5; a possible D gene is TRBD1 (5 bases). This CDR3 spans 13 amino acids. With 2 bases removed from V and 0 bases from J, the gap between germline ends came to 5 bases. The germline V gene encodes CDR1 SQVTM and CDR2 ANQGSEA. The CDR3 bases are TGCAGCGTTGAACAGGGTAGCAATCAGCCCCAGCATTTT. As protein: CSVEQGSNQPQHF.

The chain couples TRBV20-1 to TRBJ2-7, with D unresolved. V was pared by 4 bases and J by 5 bases, with 9 bases between. Germline V CDR1 and CDR2: DFQATT, SNEGSKA (reference sequence). The CDR3 totals 11 residues. The CDR3 DNA reads TGCAGTGCTATACACGATAACGAGCAGTACTTC. Translated: CSAIHDNEQYF.

The chain uses TRBV7-6 and TRBJ2-3, with D perhaps matching TRBD2 (7 bases). The ends were cut back, 1 base at V and 4 bases at J, with 9 bases in the middle. The CDR3 contains 14 residues. Germline V lookup: CDR1 SGHVS, CDR2 FNYEAQ. This CDR3 is CASSLGGGPDTQYF. CDR3 coding DNA: TGTGCCAGCAGCTTAGGGGGGGGGCCAGATACGCAGTATTTT.

This clone was counted a single time. V and J are TRBV10-3 and TRBJ2-3, with 9 bases that match TRBD2. The CDR3 runs to 20 residues. V shed 4 bases, J shed 1 base, and the junction held 18 bases outside the gene matches. Looked up from germline, CDR1 is ENHRY and CDR2 is SYGVKD. CDR3 sequence reads: CAISASSGSGTQMGTDTQYF. The DNA of the CDR3 is TGTGCCATCAGTGCGAGTAGCGGGAGCGGGACCCAGATGGGCACAGATACGCAGTATTTT.

This clone was picked up one time. This rearrangement joins TRBV19 to TRBJ1-6, with D possibly matching TRBD1 (6 bases). From germline, CDR1 is LNHDA and CDR2 SQIVND (reference sequence). V lost 5 bases to trimming and J lost 18 bases, with 14 bases between them. CDR3 length: 11 amino acids. In DNA form, the CDR3 reads TGTGCCAGTAGTGCCTCCGGGACAACCCACTTT. It translates to CASSASGTTHF.

The chain combines TRBV7-9 with TRBJ1-3; 10 bases agree with TRBD1. Germline V lookup: CDR1 SEHNR, CDR2 FQNEAQ (reference sequence). The CDR3 runs to 17 residues. The ends lost 4 bases at V and 3 bases at J; junction bases unmatched: 9. The CDR3 bases are TGTGCCAGCAGCTCATTTAGACAGGGGGCAGGTGGAAACACCATATATTTT. Encoded protein: CASSSFRQGAGGNTIYF.

The J gene is TRBJ2-1, the V gene TRBV9; a weak D match, TRBD1 (6 bases). V was cut by 3 bases and J by 6 bases, with 16 bases left in between. The CDR3 consists of 15 residues. The germline V gene encodes CDR1 SGDLS and CDR2 YYNGEE. CDR3 in amino acids: CASSAPQGSANEQFF. The CDR3 region has the DNA TGTGCCAGCAGCGCCCCACAGGGATCAGCCAATGAGCAGTTCTTC.

The V and J genes are TRBV7-8 and TRBJ2-5, with 11 bases matching TRBD2. The CDR3 length is 17 residues. Germline-derived CDR1 and CDR2 are SGHVS and FQNEAQ. V was clipped by 5 bases and J by 0 bases; unmatched bases: 8. The CDR3 DNA reads as TGTGCCAGCAGCGGGTACCAGACTAGCGGGGACCAAGAGACCCAGTACTTC. Protein sequence: CASSGYQTSGDQETQYF.

The CDR3 region has the DNA TGTGCCAGCAGTGAAGGCTGGCGGTCTGGAAACACCATATATTTT. Translated, it gives CASSEGWRSGNTIYF. This chain connects TRBV2 to TRBJ1-3, with D unclear. The CDR3 spans 15 residues. Germline CDR1 reads SNHLY; CDR2 reads FYNNEI. The ends were cut back, 1 base at V and 1 base at J, with 8 bases in the middle.

The sample holds a few counts of this clone. The CDR3 loop is CASSHDSGSYNEQFF. The CDR3 DNA reads TGTGCCAGCAGTCATGATAGCGGGAGCTACAATGAGCAGTTCTTC. V gene TRBV7-2 combines with J gene TRBJ2-1; 9 bases fit TRBD2. CDR3 length equals 15 residues. V lost 6 bases to trimming and J lost 3 bases; unmatched junction nucleotides: 6. Germline lookup yields CDR1 SGHTA and CDR2 FQGNSA.

The chain recombines TRBV4-1 with TRBJ1-4, with TRBD1 matching over 8 bases. Germline CDR1 reads MGHRA; CDR2 reads YSYEKL. There are 17 residues in the CDR3. V gave up 6 bases and J gave up 3 bases; unmatched junction bases: 12. DNA for the CDR3: TGCGCCAGCAGTCAATTCCCCAGGGGGCCGTCTAATGAAAAACTGTTTTTT. Translated: CASSQFPRGPSNEKLFF.

This clone was picked up one time. The chain recombines TRBV5-4 with TRBJ2-7; D may be TRBD2 (6 bases). Trimming took 4 bases from V and 1 from J, leaving 15 bases between them. Germline V gene data show CDR1 as SGHNT and CDR2 as YYREEE (reference sequence). The CDR3 length is 15 residues. CDR3 residues: CASSLDPGGSYEQYF. Here the CDR3 DNA reads TGTGCCAGCAGCCTCGACCCCGGAGGGTCCTACGAGCAGTACTTC.

The chain links TRBV7-9 to TRBJ2-5; perhaps TRBD1 as D (6 bases). V lost 3 bases, J lost 3 bases, and 8 bases lay in between. Germline V gives CDR1 SEHNR, CDR2 FQNEAQ (reference sequence). The CDR3 extends over 13 amino acids. The CDR3 protein is CASSLDSKETQYF. CDR3 DNA: TGTGCCAGCAGCTTGGACAGCAAAGAGACCCAGTACTTC.

The chain has TRBV7-2 and TRBJ2-7; maybe TRBD2 (6 bases). CDR1 SGHTA and CDR2 FQGNSA come from the germline V gene. The CDR3 runs to 14 residues. Trimming removed 4 bases at V and 6 bases at J, with 16 bases between. CDR3 amino acids: CASSSLGWRGEQYF. The DNA of the CDR3 is TGTGCCAGCAGCTCCCTCGGGTGGAGGGGCGAGCAGTACTTC.

V is TRBV19 and J is TRBJ2-2, with 10 bases that match TRBD2. Germline V gene sequence: CDR1 LNHDA, CDR2 SQIVND (reference sequence). CDR3 length: 16 amino acids. The ends lost 6 bases at V and 7 bases at J; junction bases unmatched: 11. The DNA for the CDR3 is TGTGCCAGTAGCTCTATAGCGGGAGGAAGTCGCGGGGAGCTGTTTTTT. Its protein is CASSSIAGGSRGELFF.

The rearrangement joins TRBV21-1 to TRBJ1-1. TRBV21-1 is a pseudogene segment. The CDR3 has 16 amino acids. This CDR3 reads CASSGPHCGVGTEAFF. In DNA, the CDR3 is TGTGCCAGCAGCGGGCCCCATTGCGGGGTGGGCACTGAAGCTTTCTTT.

The genes are TRBV11-2 and TRBJ2-5, with TRBD2 matching over 8 bases. The germline CDR1 and CDR2 sequences are SGHAT and FQNNGV. This CDR3 is 17 amino acids long. The ends lost 0 bases at V and 2 bases at J; junction bases unmatched: 8. This chain's CDR3 is CASSLDQWASGQETQYF. The CDR3 DNA reads as TGTGCCAGCAGCTTAGATCAGTGGGCTAGCGGGCAAGAGACCCAGTACTTC. Filled out from reference TRBV11-2 and TRBJ2-5, the complete variable domain reads EAGVAQSPRYKIIEKRQSVAFWCNPISGHATLYWYQQILGQGPKLLIQFQNNGVVDDSQLPKDRFSAERLKGVDSTLKIQPAKLEDSAVYLCASSLDQWASGQETQYFGPGTRLLVL.